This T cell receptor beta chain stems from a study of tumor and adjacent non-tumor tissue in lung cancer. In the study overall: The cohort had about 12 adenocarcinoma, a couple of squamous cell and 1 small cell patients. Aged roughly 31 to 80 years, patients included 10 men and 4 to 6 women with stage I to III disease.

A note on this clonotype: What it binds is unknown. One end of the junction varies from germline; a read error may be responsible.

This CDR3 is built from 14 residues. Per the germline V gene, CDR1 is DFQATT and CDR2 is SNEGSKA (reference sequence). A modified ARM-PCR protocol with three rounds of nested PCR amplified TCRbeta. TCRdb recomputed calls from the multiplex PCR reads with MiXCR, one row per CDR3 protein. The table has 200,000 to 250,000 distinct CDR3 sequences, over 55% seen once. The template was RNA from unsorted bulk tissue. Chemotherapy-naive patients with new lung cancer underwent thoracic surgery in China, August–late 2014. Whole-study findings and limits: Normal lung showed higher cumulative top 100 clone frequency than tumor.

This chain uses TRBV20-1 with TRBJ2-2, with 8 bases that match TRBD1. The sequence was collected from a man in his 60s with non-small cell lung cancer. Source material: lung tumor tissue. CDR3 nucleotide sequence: TGCAATGCTAGCCAGGGGGCCAATACCGGGGAGCTGTTTTTT. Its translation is CNASQGANTGELFF.